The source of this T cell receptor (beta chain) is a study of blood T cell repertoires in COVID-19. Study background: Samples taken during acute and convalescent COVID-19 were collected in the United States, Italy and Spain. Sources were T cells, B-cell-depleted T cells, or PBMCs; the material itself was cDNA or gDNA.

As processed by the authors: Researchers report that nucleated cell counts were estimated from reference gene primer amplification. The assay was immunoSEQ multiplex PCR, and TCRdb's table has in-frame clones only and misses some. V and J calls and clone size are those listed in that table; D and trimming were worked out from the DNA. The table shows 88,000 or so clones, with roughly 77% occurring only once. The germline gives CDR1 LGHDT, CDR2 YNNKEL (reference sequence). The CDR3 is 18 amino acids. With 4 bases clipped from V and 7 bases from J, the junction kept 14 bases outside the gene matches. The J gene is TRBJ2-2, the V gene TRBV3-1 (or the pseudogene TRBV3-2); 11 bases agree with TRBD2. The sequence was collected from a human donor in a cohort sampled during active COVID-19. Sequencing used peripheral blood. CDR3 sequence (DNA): TGTGCCAGCAGCCCCCTTTGGGTTCTAGCGGGAGGAAACGGGGAGCTGTTTTTT. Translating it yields CASSPLWVLAGGNGELFF.